This note documents a single T cell receptor (beta chain) sequence. The record originates from a study of blood T cell repertoires in COVID-19. Across the whole study: In each case, the material was cDNA or gDNA derived from T cells, B-cell-depleted T cells, or PBMCs.

The assay was immunoSEQ multiplex PCR, and TCRdb's table has in-frame clones only and misses some. The sample includes under 95,000 clones, 70% to 90% of them seen just once. The TCR comes from a man in his fifties or sixties with acute or convalescent COVID-19. The sequenced material came from peripheral blood.

The CDR3 loop is CASSPFRGGGVSTDTQYF. The CDR3 nucleotides read TGTGCCAGCAGCCCGTTCCGGGGGGGCGGGGTTAGCACAGATACGCAGTATTTT. The chain uses TRBV3-1 (or the pseudogene TRBV3-2) and TRBJ2-3; TRBD2 agrees at 8 bases. V lost 4 bases, J lost 0 bases, and 12 bases stayed unmatched. Per the germline V gene, CDR1 is LGHDT and CDR2 is YNNKEL (reference sequence). The CDR3 length is 18 residues.